Below are 21 T cell receptor beta chains sequenced from a single sample in a study of cytomegalovirus exposure and HLA in healthy donors. PCR employed 60 Vbeta and 13 Jbeta primers. Profiled with immunoSEQ multiplex PCR; TCRdb holds only in-frame clones, not every one. The sample includes some 210,000 clones, about 72% of them seen just once. Sequencing was performed on PBMCs. These receptors were taken from a male donor in good health and CMV-seronegative.

Here the CDR3 reads CASTPTGASTEAFF. In nucleotides, the CDR3 is TGTGCCAGCACCCCAACAGGGGCCAGCACTGAAGCTTTCTTT. This chain uses TRBV7-6 with TRBJ1-1; 7 bases fit TRBD1. J lost 4 bases, V lost 7 bases, and 9 bases had no gene match. The CDR3 runs 14 residues. Germline V gene data show CDR1 as SGHVS and CDR2 as FNYEAQ.

The chain combines TRBV9 with TRBJ2-7; 9 bases align to TRBD2. Germline CDR1 SGDLS, CDR2 YYNGEE. Trimming took 7 bases from V and 0 from J; bases not matched to a gene: 11. The CDR3 runs 16 residues. The DNA of the CDR3 is TGTGCCAGCCCCTCCGAGACTAGCGGTAGCTCCTACGAGCAGTACTTC. Translation gives CASPSETSGSSYEQYF. The whole variable domain, remainder taken from reference TRBV9 and TRBJ2-7, is DSGVTQTPKHLITATGQRVTLRCSPRSGDLSVYWYQQSLDQGLQFLIQYYNGEERAKGNILERFSAQQFPDLHSELNLSSLELGDSALYFCASPSETSGSSYEQYFGPGTRLTVT.

The rearrangement joins TRBV27 to TRBJ2-3; 9 bases line up with TRBD1. This CDR3 is 22 amino acids long. Germline lookup yields CDR1 MNHEY and CDR2 SMNVEV (reference sequence). Trimming removed 5 bases from V and 2 bases from J; junction bases left unmatched: 26. The CDR3 sequence is CASSAIFSPDRGLPTSTDTQYF. The DNA of the CDR3 is TGTGCCAGCAGTGCCATCTTTTCTCCGGACAGGGGACTCCCAACATCCACAGATACGCAGTATTTT.

J is TRBJ1-1 and V is TRBV7-2; 10 nucleotides agree with TRBD1. The CDR3 consists of 17 residues. Trimming took 1 base from V and 5 from J; bases not matched to a gene: 10. The germline V gene encodes CDR1 SGHTA and CDR2 FQGNSA. The CDR3, as DNA: TGTGCCAGCAGCTTAGTAGGGACAGGGGCCCAGAGAACTGAAGCTTTCTTT. This translates into CASSLVGTGAQRTEAFF.

This clone appeared a few times. The sample carries other DNA sequences with the same CDR3. The chain joins TRBV6-1 to TRBJ2-2; TRBD1 is a possible D gene (5 bases). Trimming stripped 0 bases from V and 7 bases from J, with 12 bases between. The CDR3 has 15 amino acids. Germline V gene sequence: CDR1 MNHNS, CDR2 SASEGT. As DNA, the CDR3 is TGTGCCAGCAGTGAAGCTGGTCAGGGTAACGGGGAGCTGTTTTTT. Translated, it gives CASSEAGQGNGELFF.

The rearrangement uses TRBV5-1 and TRBJ2-3, with a possible D match to TRBD2 (7 bases). This CDR3 is 16 amino acids long. Per the germline V gene, CDR1 is SGHRS and CDR2 is YFSETQ. Trimming took off 3 bases at V and 3 bases at J, with 17 bases between the two ends. CDR3 DNA sequence: TGCGCCAGCAGCTCGGGGGGCCCCATGGGGACAGATACGCAGTATTTT. It specifies CASSSGGPMGTDTQYF.

This sequence joins TRBV7-3 and TRBJ2-1; the match to TRBD1 covers 8 bases. V trimming: 5 bases; J trimming: 3 bases; junction bases outside the gene matches: 18. Germline V gene lookup returns CDR1 SGHTA and CDR2 FQGTGA. The CDR3 sequence is 19 residues long. The CDR3 region has the DNA TGTGCCAGCAGCCGCCCGACAGGGGTGACTAACCTGGGCTACAATGAGCAGTTCTTC. Amino acid sequence: CASSRPTGVTNLGYNEQFF. The full variable domain, rest sourced from reference TRBV7-3 and TRBJ2-1, is GAGVSQTPSNKVTEKGKYVELRCDPISGHTALYWYRQSLGQGPEFLIYFQGTGAADDSGLPNDRFFAVRPEGSVSTLKIQRTERGDSAVYLCASSRPTGVTNLGYNEQFFGPGTRLTVL.

The chain recombines TRBV7-9 with TRBJ2-5; 7 bases fit TRBD1. Near its end, the DNA agrees better with TRBJ2-7, so the J call may be wrong. Germline loops: CDR1 SEHNR, CDR2 FQNEAQ (reference sequence). The CDR3 is 16 amino acids. CDR3 protein: CASSLAFQGVSYEQYF. CDR3 sequence (DNA): TGTGCCAGCAGCTTAGCGTTCCAGGGGGTATCCTACGAGCAGTACTTC.

This clone was detected only a few times. This chain links TRBV29-1 with TRBJ2-1; 11 bases align to TRBD1. V shed 3 bases, J shed 7 bases, and the junction held 2 bases outside the gene matches. The CDR3 consists of 13 residues. Germline V CDR1 and CDR2: SQVTM, ANQGSEA. The CDR3 coding sequence is TGCAGCGTTGAGGGGACAGGGGGGAATGAGCAGTTCTTC. Protein: CSVEGTGGNEQFF.

This clone was found a few times. The chain links TRBV2 to TRBJ2-2, with TRBD1 as a possible D gene (6 bases). V lost 7 bases and J lost 0, with 15 bases in between. CDR1 is SNHLY, CDR2 FYNNEI, per germline. The CDR3 contains 16 residues. The CDR3 DNA reads as TGTGCCAGCAACAGGGATCAGTCCCCGAACACCGGGGAGCTGTTTTTT. Translation: CASNRDQSPNTGELFF.

V gene TRBV28 combines with J gene TRBJ1-5; 9 positions agree with TRBD1. J lost 1 base, V lost 5 bases, and 3 bases had no gene match. The germline V gene has CDR1 MDHEN and CDR2 SYDVKM. The CDR3 runs to 15 residues. The CDR3 spells CASSTQGASNQPQHF. CDR3 bases: TGTGCCAGCAGTACACAGGGGGCCAGCAATCAGCCCCAGCATTTT.

This sequence joins TRBV11-3 and TRBJ2-5, with TRBD1 identical over 10 bases. V trimming: 1 base; J trimming: 4 bases; junction bases outside the gene matches: 9. The CDR3 sequence is 17 residues long. From germline, CDR1 is SGHNT and CDR2 YENEEA. CDR3 residues: CASSLGPGQGMRETQYF. For the CDR3, the DNA is TGTGCCAGCAGCTTAGGTCCGGGACAGGGGATGAGAGAGACCCAGTACTTC.

This chain joins TRBV6-5 and TRBJ1-2; D uncertain. Looked up from germline, CDR1 is MNHEY and CDR2 is SVGAGI. This CDR3 has 15 amino acids. Trimming removed 0 bases from V and 2 bases from J, with 10 bases in between. The CDR3 nucleotides are TGTGCCAGCAGTTACTCTTATGAGGGCAACTATGGCTACACCTTC. This sequence encodes CASSYSYEGNYGYTF.

The rearrangement links TRBV14 to TRBJ1-5; 8 bases line up with TRBD1. Germline V gene sequence: CDR1 SGHDN, CDR2 FVKESK. The CDR3 spans 19 residues. J was trimmed by 0 bases and V by 6 bases; bases with no gene match: 16. CDR3 coding DNA: TGTGCCAGCAGATCTCCGGGACAGGAAATTTCCATTAGCAATCAGCCCCAGCATTTT. Residues: CASRSPGQEISISNQPQHF.

The V call is TRBV19, the J call TRBJ2-1; 14 positions agree with TRBD2. The CDR3 is made up of 18 amino acids. Germline V gene sequence: CDR1 LNHDA, CDR2 SQIVND (reference sequence). Trimming took 7 bases from V and 13 from J; bases not matched to a gene: 21. CDR3 loop: CASTPRTSGRKGVVRQFF. The CDR3 DNA sequence: TGTGCCAGTACCCCCCGGACTAGCGGGAGGAAAGGCGTTGTAAGACAGTTCTTC. Combining the CDR3 with reference TRBV19 and TRBJ2-1 gives the whole variable domain DGGITQSPKYLFRKEGQNVTLSCEQNLNHDAMYWYRQDPGQGLRLIYYSQIVNDFQKGDIAEGYSVSREKKESFPLTVTSAQKNPTAFYLCASTPRTSGRKGVVRQFFGPGTRLTVL.

The chain joins TRBV9 to TRBJ2-7; 7 nucleotides line up with TRBD2. In germline, CDR1 is SGDLS, CDR2 YYNGEE. This CDR3 has 14 amino acids. V shed 4 bases and J 4 bases; nucleotides not matched to a gene: 8. The CDR3 DNA reads as TGTGCCAGCAGCACTACCACGGGGGGATACGAGCAGTACTTC. Residues: CASSTTTGGYEQYF.

This rearrangement joins TRBV28 to TRBJ1-5; D is possibly TRBD1 (6 bases). The CDR3 is made up of 13 amino acids. The V end was cut by 8 bases, the J end by 15 bases, with 23 bases between. Germline CDR1 MDHEN, CDR2 SYDVKM. The CDR3, as DNA: TGTGCCAGCTCCCTTTCCGCGGACAGAGATCGGCATTTT. Translating gives CASSLSADRDRHF.

The chain employs TRBV29-1 and TRBJ2-7; 10 nucleotides match TRBD1. The CDR3 is made up of 14 amino acids. Germline assignment: CDR1 SQVTM and CDR2 ANQGSEA. V shed 4 bases and J 6 bases; nucleotides not matched to a gene: 9. Here the CDR3 reads CSVVRTGGRGEQYF. CDR3 coding DNA: TGCAGCGTTGTACGGACAGGGGGTAGAGGCGAGCAGTACTTC.

V usage is TRBV5-6 and J usage is TRBJ2-3; TRBD1 agrees at 7 bases. This CDR3 contains 15 residues. The V segment lost 3 bases and the J segment 6 bases; nucleotides outside the gene matches: 10. Germline V gene lookup returns CDR1 SGHDT and CDR2 YYEEEE. CDR3 protein: CASSSEWTGEDTQYF. The CDR3, as DNA: TGTGCCAGCAGCTCCGAATGGACAGGTGAGGATACGCAGTATTTT. The variable domain in full, completed from reference TRBV5-6 and TRBJ2-3, reads DAGVTQSPTHLIKTRGQQVTLRCSPKSGHDTVSWYQQALGQGPQFIFQYYEEEERQRGNFPDRFSGHQFPNYSSELNVNALLLGDSALYLCASSSEWTGEDTQYFGPGTRLTVL.

This chain links TRBV2 with TRBJ2-3; TRBD2 agrees at 9 bases. The CDR3 spans 14 residues. The germline CDR1 and CDR2 sequences are SNHLY and FYNNEI. Losses at the gene ends were 5 bases for V and 1 base for J; bases not matched to a gene: 1. CDR3 amino acids: CASSRLAGTDTQYF. As DNA, the CDR3 is TGTGCCAGCAGTAGACTAGCGGGCACAGATACGCAGTATTTT. The variable domain in full, completed from reference TRBV2 and TRBJ2-3, reads EPEVTQTPSHQVTQMGQEVILRCVPISNHLYFYWYRQILGQKVEFLVSFYNNEISEKSEIFDDQFSVERPDGSNFTLKIRSTKLEDSAMYFCASSRLAGTDTQYFGPGTRLTVL.

V gene TRBV25-1 combines with J gene TRBJ2-2; D not certain. Germline V gives CDR1 MGHDK, CDR2 SYGVNS. The CDR3 has 13 amino acids. Between the trimmed V and J ends, which lost 4 bases and 4 bases, there was a span of 7 bases. CDR3 in DNA: TGTGCCAGCAGTGTGGTCGGCACCGGGGAGCTGTTTTTT. As protein: CASSVVGTGELFF.